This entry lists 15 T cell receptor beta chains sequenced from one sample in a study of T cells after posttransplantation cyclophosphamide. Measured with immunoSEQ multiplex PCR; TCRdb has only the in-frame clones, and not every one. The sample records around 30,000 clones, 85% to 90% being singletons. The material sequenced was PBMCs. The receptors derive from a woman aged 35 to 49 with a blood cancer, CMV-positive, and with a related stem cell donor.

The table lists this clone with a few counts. CDR3 in DNA: TGTGCCAGCAGTTTCCACAGGGAAGGAAATGAAAAACTGTTTTTT. Translating it yields CASSFHREGNEKLFF. The gene calls are TRBV28 and TRBJ1-4, with D perhaps matching TRBD1 (6 bases). V was clipped by 3 bases and J by 5 bases, with 13 bases between them. CDR3 length: 15 amino acids. The germline V gene has CDR1 MDHEN and CDR2 SYDVKM. Combining the CDR3 with reference TRBV28 and TRBJ1-4 gives the whole variable domain DVKVTQSSRYLVKRTGEKVFLECVQDMDHENMFWYRQDPGLGLRLIYFSYDVKMKEKGDIPEGYSVSREKKERFSLILESASTNQTSMYLCASSFHREGNEKLFFGSGTQLSVL.

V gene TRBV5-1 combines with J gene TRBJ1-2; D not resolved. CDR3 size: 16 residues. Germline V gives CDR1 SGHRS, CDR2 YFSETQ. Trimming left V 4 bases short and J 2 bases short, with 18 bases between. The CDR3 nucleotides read TGCGCCAGCAGCCTTTCCGTAGGGAGGTGGAACTATGGCTACACCTTC. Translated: CASSLSVGRWNYGYTF.

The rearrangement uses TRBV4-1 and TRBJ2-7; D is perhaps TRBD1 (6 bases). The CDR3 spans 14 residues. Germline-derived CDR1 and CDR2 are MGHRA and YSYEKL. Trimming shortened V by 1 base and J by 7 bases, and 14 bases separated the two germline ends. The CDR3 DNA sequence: TGCGCCAGCAGCCAAGTGGGGACAATTGATGAGCAGTACTTC. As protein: CASSQVGTIDEQYF.

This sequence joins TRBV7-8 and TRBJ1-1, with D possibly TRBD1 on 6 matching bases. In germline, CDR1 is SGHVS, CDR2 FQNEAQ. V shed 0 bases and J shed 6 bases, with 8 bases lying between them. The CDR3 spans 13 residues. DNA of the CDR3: TGTGCCAGCAGCTTAGCGAGGGGGTCTGAAGCTTTCTTT. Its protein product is CASSLARGSEAFF.

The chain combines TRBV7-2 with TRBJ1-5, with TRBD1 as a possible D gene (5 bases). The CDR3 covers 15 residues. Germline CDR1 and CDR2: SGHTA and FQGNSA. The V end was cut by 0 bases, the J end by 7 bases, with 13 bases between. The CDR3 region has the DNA TGTGCCAGCAGCTTAGCGGAAGGGGTAGGACAGCCCCAGCATTTT. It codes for CASSLAEGVGQPQHF.

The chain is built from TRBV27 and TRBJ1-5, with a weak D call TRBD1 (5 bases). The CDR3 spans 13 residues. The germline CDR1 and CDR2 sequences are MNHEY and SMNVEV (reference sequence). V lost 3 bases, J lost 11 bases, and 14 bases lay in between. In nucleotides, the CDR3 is TGTGCCAGCAGTTTTAATGAGCGGGGGTCCCAGCATTTT. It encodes CASSFNERGSQHF.

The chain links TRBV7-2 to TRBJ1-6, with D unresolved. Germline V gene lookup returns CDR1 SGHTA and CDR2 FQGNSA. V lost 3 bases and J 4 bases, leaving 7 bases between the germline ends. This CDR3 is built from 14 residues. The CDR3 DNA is TGTGCCAGCAGCTTTGGCCAGTATAATTCACCCCTCCACTTT. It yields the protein CASSFGQYNSPLHF.

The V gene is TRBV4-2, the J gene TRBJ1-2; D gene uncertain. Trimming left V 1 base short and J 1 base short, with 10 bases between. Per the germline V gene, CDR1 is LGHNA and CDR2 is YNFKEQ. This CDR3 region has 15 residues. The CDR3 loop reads CASSQGGHNNYGYTF. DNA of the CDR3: TGTGCCAGCAGCCAAGGAGGGCACAATAACTATGGCTACACCTTC.

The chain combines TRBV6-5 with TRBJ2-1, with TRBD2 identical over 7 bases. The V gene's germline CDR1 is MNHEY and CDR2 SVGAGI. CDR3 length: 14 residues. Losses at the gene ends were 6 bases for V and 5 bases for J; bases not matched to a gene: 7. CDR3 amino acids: CASRIAGLDNEQFF. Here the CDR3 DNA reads TGTGCCAGCAGAATAGCGGGCCTCGACAATGAGCAGTTCTTC.

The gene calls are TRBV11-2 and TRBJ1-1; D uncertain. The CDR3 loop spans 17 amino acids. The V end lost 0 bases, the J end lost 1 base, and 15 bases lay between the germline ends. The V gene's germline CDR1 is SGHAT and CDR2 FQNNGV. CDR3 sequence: CASSLDEEVMENTEAFF. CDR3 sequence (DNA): TGTGCCAGCAGCTTAGACGAAGAGGTGATGGAGAACACTGAAGCTTTCTTT.

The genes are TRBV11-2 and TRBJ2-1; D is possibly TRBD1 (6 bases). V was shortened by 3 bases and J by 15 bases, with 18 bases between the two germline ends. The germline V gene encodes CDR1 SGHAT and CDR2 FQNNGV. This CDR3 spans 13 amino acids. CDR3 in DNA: TGTGCCAGCAGCTTCTCACAGGGAGAACTTCGGTTCTTC. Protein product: CASSFSQGELRFF.

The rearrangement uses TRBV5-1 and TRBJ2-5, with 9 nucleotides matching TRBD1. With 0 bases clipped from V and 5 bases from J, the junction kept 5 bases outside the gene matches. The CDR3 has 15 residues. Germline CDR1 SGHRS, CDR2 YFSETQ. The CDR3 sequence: CASSLEQGARETQYF. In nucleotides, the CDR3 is TGCGCCAGCAGCTTGGAACAGGGGGCTCGTGAGACCCAGTACTTC.

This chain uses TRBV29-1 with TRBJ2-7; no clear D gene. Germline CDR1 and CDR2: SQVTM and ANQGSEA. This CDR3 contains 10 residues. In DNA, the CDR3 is TGCTACGCTAGGAGCAACGAGCAGTACTTC. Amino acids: CYARSNEQYF.

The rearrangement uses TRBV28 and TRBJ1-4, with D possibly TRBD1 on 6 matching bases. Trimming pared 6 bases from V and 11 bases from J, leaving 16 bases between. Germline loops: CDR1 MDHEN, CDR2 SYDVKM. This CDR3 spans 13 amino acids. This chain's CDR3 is CASRPGGVNKLFF. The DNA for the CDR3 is TGTGCCAGCAGGCCTGGGGGCGTGAACAAACTGTTTTTT.

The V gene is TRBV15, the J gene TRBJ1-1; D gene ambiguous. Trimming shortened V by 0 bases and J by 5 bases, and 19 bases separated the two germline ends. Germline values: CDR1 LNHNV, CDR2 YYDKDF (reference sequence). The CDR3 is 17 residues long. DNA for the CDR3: TGTGCCACCAGCAGAGATCTAGCCGACATGTCCAGAACTGAAGCTTTCTTT. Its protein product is CATSRDLADMSRTEAFF.